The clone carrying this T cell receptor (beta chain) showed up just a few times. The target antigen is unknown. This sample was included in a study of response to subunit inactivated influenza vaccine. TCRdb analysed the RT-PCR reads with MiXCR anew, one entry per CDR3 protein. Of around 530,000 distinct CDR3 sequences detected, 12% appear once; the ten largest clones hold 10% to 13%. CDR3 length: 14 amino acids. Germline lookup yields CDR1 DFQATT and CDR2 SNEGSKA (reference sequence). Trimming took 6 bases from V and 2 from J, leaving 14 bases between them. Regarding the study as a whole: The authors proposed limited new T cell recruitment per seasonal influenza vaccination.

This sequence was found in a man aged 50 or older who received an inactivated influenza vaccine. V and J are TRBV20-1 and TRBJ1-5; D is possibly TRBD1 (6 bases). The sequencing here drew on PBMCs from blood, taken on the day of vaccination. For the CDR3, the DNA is TGCAGTGCCCTGTACAGGGCCGGCAATCAGCCCCAGCATTTT. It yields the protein CSALYRAGNQPQHF.